The 21 T cell receptor beta chains listed next were all sequenced from one sample in a study of graft-versus-host responses after intestinal transplantation. Repertoires were generated with immunoSEQ multiplex PCR, while TCRdb's copy carries only in-frame clones and drops some. The sample includes 20,000 to 25,000 clones, 80% to 95% of them seen just once. The sample in question was PBMCs, obtained around 270 days after intestinal transplant. The receptors were sampled from a human patient who received an intestinal transplant, so some T cells may come from the graft donor.

This clone was detected only once. The gene calls are TRBV7-9 and TRBJ2-1, with TRBD1 identical over 8 bases. V trimming: 7 bases; J trimming: 7 bases; junction bases outside the gene matches: 6. Looked up from germline, CDR1 is SEHNR and CDR2 is FQNEAQ (reference sequence). The CDR3 contains 13 residues. The CDR3 DNA follows: TGTGCCAGCATGGACAGGGAGATTAATGAGCAGTTCTTC. The encoded protein is CASMDREINEQFF. The full variable domain, its missing parts supplied by reference TRBV7-9 and TRBJ2-1, is DTGVSQNPRHKITKRGQNVTFRCDPISEHNRLYWYRQTLGQGPEFLTYFQNEAQLEKSRLLSDRFSAERPKGSFSTLEIQRTEQGDSAMYLCASMDREINEQFFGPGTRLTVL.

This rearrangement joins TRBV28 to TRBJ2-7; D gene unclear. The V gene's germline CDR1 is MDHEN and CDR2 SYDVKM. The CDR3 covers 14 residues. The V gene lost 6 bases and the J gene lost 1 base, with 13 bases spanning the gap. CDR3: CASSLGFNSYEQYF. The DNA of the CDR3 is TGTGCCAGCAGCCTTGGGTTTAATTCCTACGAGCAGTACTTC.

The rearrangement uses TRBV2 and TRBJ1-4; 8 bases agree with TRBD1. The CDR3 runs 15 residues. From germline, CDR1 is SNHLY and CDR2 FYNNEI. With V trimmed by 8 bases and J by 7 bases, 12 bases remained unmatched. The CDR3 protein is CASVYWDRTSEKLFF. Here the CDR3 DNA reads TGTGCCAGCGTTTATTGGGACAGGACGAGTGAAAAACTGTTTTTT.

Remarks on this clone: The same CDR3 also results from other DNA sequences found in this sample. V usage is TRBV7-9 and J usage is TRBJ2-7; a weak D match, TRBD1 (6 bases). Trimming left V 5 bases short and J 0 bases short, with 23 bases between. The CDR3 spans 18 residues. Germline assignment: CDR1 SEHNR and CDR2 FQNEAQ (reference sequence). The CDR3 reads CASSPSFLSQGSSYEQYF. In DNA form, the CDR3 reads TGTGCCAGCAGCCCTTCTTTTTTAAGCCAGGGGAGCTCCTACGAGCAGTACTTC.

This clone appeared once. The rearrangement uses TRBV2 and TRBJ2-4, with D perhaps TRBD2 (5 bases). CDR3 length equals 15 residues. Germline CDR1 SNHLY, CDR2 FYNNEI. V was shortened by 6 bases and J by 0 bases, with 12 bases between the two germline ends. The CDR3, as DNA: TGTGCCAGCAGAGAGGCAGGACTAGCCAAAAACATTCAGTACTTC. As protein: CASREAGLAKNIQYF.

This chain joins TRBV28 and TRBJ2-3; D gene ambiguous. The V gene's germline CDR1 is MDHEN and CDR2 SYDVKM. V was cut by 3 bases and J by 8 bases, with 9 bases left in between. This CDR3 region has 12 residues. CDR3 amino acids: CASSFSPGTQYF. The CDR3 DNA reads as TGTGCCAGCAGTTTCTCCCCGGGTACGCAGTATTTT.

The table lists this clone with a count of one. The chain couples TRBV7-9 to TRBJ1-5, with no clear D. V shed 1 base and J shed 5 bases, with 3 bases lying between them. Per germline, CDR1 SEHNR and CDR2 FQNEAQ (reference sequence). The CDR3 spans 12 residues. The CDR3 nucleotides are TGTGCCAGCAGCTTAGGGTATCAGCCCCAGCATTTT. This encodes CASSLGYQPQHF.

This CDR3 is CASSLGNEQYF. For the CDR3, the DNA is TGTGCCAGCAGTTTAGGGAACGAGCAGTACTTC. The chain combines TRBV27 with TRBJ2-7; D unresolved. V was trimmed by 2 bases and J by 5 bases, leaving 4 bases between them. Germline V gene sequence: CDR1 MNHEY, CDR2 SMNVEV (reference sequence). CDR3 length: 11 amino acids.

V and J are TRBV5-6 and TRBJ2-3; 12 bases line up with TRBD1. The CDR3 is made up of 15 amino acids. Germline values: CDR1 SGHDT, CDR2 YYEEEE. The V gene end was trimmed by 0 bases and the J gene end by 9 bases; junction bases not matched to a gene: 5. CDR3 in amino acids: CASSLVGDRGHTQYF. CDR3 nucleotide sequence: TGTGCCAGCAGCTTGGTAGGGGACAGGGGGCACACGCAGTATTTT.

The chain links TRBV9 to TRBJ1-4, with 7 bases aligning to TRBD1. J lost 15 bases, V lost 3 bases, and 11 bases had no gene match. The germline gives CDR1 SGDLS, CDR2 YYNGEE. The CDR3 extends over 13 amino acids. CDR3 DNA: TGTGCCAGCAGCGCCTTCCCTCAGGGGGAGGTGTTTTTT. Protein product: CASSAFPQGEVFF.

J is TRBJ2-5 and V is TRBV19; D is perhaps TRBD1 (6 bases). V lost 5 bases to trimming and J lost 4 bases, with 14 bases between them. In germline, CDR1 is LNHDA, CDR2 SQIVND (reference sequence). This CDR3 spans 14 amino acids. The CDR3 DNA reads TGTGCCAGTAGTGCTACAGGGAGCAGAGAGACCCAGTACTTC. It translates to CASSATGSRETQYF. Combining the CDR3 with reference TRBV19 and TRBJ2-5 gives the whole variable domain DGGITQSPKYLFRKEGQNVTLSCEQNLNHDAMYWYRQDPGQGLRLIYYSQIVNDFQKGDIAEGYSVSREKKESFPLTVTSAQKNPTAFYLCASSATGSRETQYFGPGTRLLVL.

This chain uses TRBV28 with TRBJ1-5, with D perhaps matching TRBD1 (6 bases). Germline V gene sequence: CDR1 MDHEN, CDR2 SYDVKM. V gave up 6 bases and J gave up 0 bases, with 12 bases separating them. This CDR3 region has 15 residues. CDR3: CASRYRENSNQPQHF. CDR3 DNA sequence: TGTGCCAGCAGGTACAGGGAGAATAGCAATCAGCCCCAGCATTTT.

J is TRBJ2-3 and V is TRBV7-6, with 11 positions matching TRBD2. This CDR3 comprises 20 residues. Germline V lookup: CDR1 SGHVS, CDR2 FNYEAQ. V shed 5 bases, J shed 0 bases, and the junction held 16 bases outside the gene matches. CDR3 sequence (DNA): TGTGCCAGCAGCGGGGGCCTTAGCGGGAGGGGTTTCGGAAGCACAGATACGCAGTATTTT. Protein: CASSGGLSGRGFGSTDTQYF.

This chain uses TRBV6-5 with TRBJ1-1; D is possibly TRBD1 (5 bases). This CDR3 is 14 amino acids long. Germline V gene sequence: CDR1 MNHEY, CDR2 SVGAGI. V lost 6 bases to trimming and J lost 5 bases, with 16 bases between them. CDR3 sequence: CASSLPGGITEAFF. CDR3 sequence (DNA): TGTGCCAGCAGCTTGCCCGGGGGGATAACTGAAGCTTTCTTT.

This chain connects TRBV6-1 to TRBJ1-2, with 10 bases aligning to TRBD1. The germline CDR1 and CDR2 sequences are MNHNS and SASEGT. J was trimmed by 4 bases and V by 3 bases; bases with no gene match: 5. The CDR3 length is 15 residues. In DNA form, the CDR3 reads TGTGCCAGCAGTGAGGGGACAGGGGCGGGCTATGGCTACACCTTC. Protein product: CASSEGTGAGYGYTF.

The chain combines TRBV19 with TRBJ1-5; weak D call: TRBD1 (6 bases). Germline V gene sequence: CDR1 LNHDA, CDR2 SQIVND (reference sequence). V lost 9 bases and J 0 bases, leaving 15 bases between the germline ends. The CDR3 covers 15 residues. For the CDR3, the DNA is TGTGCCAGCACCGGACAGACCTTTAGCAATCAGCCCCAGCATTTT. Encoded protein: CASTGQTFSNQPQHF.

This chain uses TRBV18 with TRBJ2-5; D is perhaps TRBD1 or TRBD2 (5 bases each). CDR1 is KGHSH, CDR2 LQKENI, per germline. V dropped 2 bases and J dropped 4 bases, with 8 bases sitting between them. This CDR3 is built from 13 residues. CDR3 sequence reads: CASSPGGRETQYF. For the CDR3, the DNA is TGTGCCAGCTCACCAGGGGGTCGAGAGACCCAGTACTTC.

The chain joins TRBV30 to TRBJ2-4; D might be TRBD1 or TRBD2, each matching 5 bases. Germline V lookup: CDR1 GTSNPN, CDR2 SVGIG (reference sequence). This CDR3 has 12 residues. V was clipped by 6 bases and J by 8 bases, with 14 bases between them. The CDR3 here is CACTTGTDIQYF. The DNA of the CDR3 is TGTGCCTGCACTACCGGGACCGACATTCAGTACTTC. Full variable domain (outside the CDR3, taken from reference TRBV30 and TRBJ2-4): SQTIHQWPATLVQPVGSPLSLECTVEGTSNPNLYWYRQAAGRGLQLLFYSVGIGQISSEVPQNLSASRPQDRQFILSSKKLLLSDSGFYLCACTTGTDIQYFGAGTRLSVL.

The chain couples TRBV19 to TRBJ1-3, with 8 positions matching TRBD1. Per the germline V gene, CDR1 is LNHDA and CDR2 is SQIVND (reference sequence). Unmatched junction bases numbered 10, after V lost 8 bases and J lost 1 base. There are 16 residues in the CDR3. The CDR3: CASRQGRTLSGNTIYF. CDR3 nucleotide sequence: TGTGCCAGTCGACAGGGGCGCACCCTTTCTGGAAACACCATATATTTT.

The V gene is TRBV4-2, the J gene TRBJ2-1; possible D gene TRBD2, 6 bases. Germline V gene lookup returns CDR1 LGHNA and CDR2 YNFKEQ. Deletions cut 3 bases from V and 2 bases from J, with 11 bases between. This CDR3 is 15 amino acids long. The CDR3 protein is CASSQEGGAYNEQFF. As DNA, the CDR3 is TGTGCCAGCAGCCAGGAGGGCGGGGCCTACAATGAGCAGTTCTTC.

This chain joins TRBV6-1 and TRBJ1-6; D unresolved. The V gene lost 2 bases and the J gene lost 0 bases, with 5 bases spanning the gap. CDR1 and CDR2 from the germline V gene are MNHNS and SASEGT. The CDR3 runs to 15 residues. CDR3 residues: CASSESPSYNSPLHF. The DNA for the CDR3 is TGTGCCAGCAGTGAATCGCCCTCCTATAATTCACCCCTCCACTTT.